The clone carrying this T cell receptor beta chain was seen once. What it recognizes is unknown. This record comes from a study of cytomegalovirus exposure and HLA in healthy donors. Study outcomes and limitations: Most TCR sequences were uncommon, yet certain public TCRs appeared in many donors. The likely explanation for a cluster of highly shared sequence variants was sequencing artifact. The analysis excluded some indistinguishable V segments, including TRBV6-2 and TRBV6-3. A later analysis appeared to link common viral pathogens to several of the most significant clusters.

The study ran its PCR with 60 Vbeta and 13 Jbeta primers. Repertoires were generated with immunoSEQ multiplex PCR, while TCRdb's copy carries only in-frame clones and drops some. The sample carries under 150,000 clones, roughly 77% recorded once. V gave up 1 base and J gave up 0 bases, with 8 bases separating them. CDR3 size: 15 residues. The V gene's germline CDR1 is SGHRS and CDR2 YFSETQ. The receptor was derived from a young man in good health and CMV-seronegative. V gene TRBV5-1 combines with J gene TRBJ2-1; D perhaps matches TRBD1 (5 bases). Sample: PBMCs. CDR3 region: CASSLSQGSYNEQFF. As DNA, the CDR3 is TGCGCCAGCAGCTTGTCTCAGGGCTCCTACAATGAGCAGTTCTTC.